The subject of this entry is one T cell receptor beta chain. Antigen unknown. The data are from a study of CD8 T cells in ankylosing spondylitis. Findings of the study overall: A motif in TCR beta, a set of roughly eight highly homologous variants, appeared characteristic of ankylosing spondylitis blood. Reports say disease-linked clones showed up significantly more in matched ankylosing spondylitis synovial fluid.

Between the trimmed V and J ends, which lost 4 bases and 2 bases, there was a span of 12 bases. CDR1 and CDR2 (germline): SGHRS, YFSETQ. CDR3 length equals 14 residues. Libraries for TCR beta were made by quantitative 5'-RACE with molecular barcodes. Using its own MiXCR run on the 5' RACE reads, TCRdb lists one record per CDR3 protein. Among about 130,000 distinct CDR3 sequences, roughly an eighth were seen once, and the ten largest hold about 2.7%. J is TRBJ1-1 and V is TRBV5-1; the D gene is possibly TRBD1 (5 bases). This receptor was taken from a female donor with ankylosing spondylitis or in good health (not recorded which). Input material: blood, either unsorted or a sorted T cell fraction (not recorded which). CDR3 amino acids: CASSLNRRNTEAFF. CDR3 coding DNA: TGCGCCAGCAGCCTGAACAGGCGAAACACTGAAGCTTTCTTT.